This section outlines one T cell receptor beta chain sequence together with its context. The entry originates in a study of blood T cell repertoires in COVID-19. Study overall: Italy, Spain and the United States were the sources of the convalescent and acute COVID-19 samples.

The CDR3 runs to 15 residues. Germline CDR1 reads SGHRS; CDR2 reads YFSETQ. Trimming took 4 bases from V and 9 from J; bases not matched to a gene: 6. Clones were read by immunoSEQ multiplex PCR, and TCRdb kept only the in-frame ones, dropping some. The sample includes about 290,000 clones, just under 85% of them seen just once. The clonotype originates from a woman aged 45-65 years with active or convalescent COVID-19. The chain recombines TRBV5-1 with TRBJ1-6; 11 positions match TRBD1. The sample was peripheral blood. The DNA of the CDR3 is TGCGCCAGCAGCCCGACGGACAGGGGGCTTTCACCCCTCCACTTT. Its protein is CASSPTDRGLSPLHF.